The entry that follows covers one T cell receptor beta chain sequence. The target of this receptor is not known. One base away there is no much larger clone; base qualities are not given. The CDR3, cysteine through phenylalanine, is 15 amino acids long. Left in the record is the CDR3 DNA by itself, 45 bases read in frame from the first base. Trimming leaves V shorter by 2 bases and J shorter by 2 bases, with the junction holding 1 base beyond the gene matches. The germline V gene specifies SGDLS as CDR1 and YYNGEE as CDR2. These data belong to a study of cytomegalovirus exposure and HLA in healthy donors (dated by TCRdb to 2016 to 2017). Some background on the complete study: An earlier analysis of several hundred of the donors reported roughly 300 Gb of sequence data and 117 million unique TCR beta sequences obtained from approximately 180 million T cells. Typing coverage varied by locus: roughly 629-640 donors for A, B, C, DRB1 and DQB1; approximately 500 for DQA1; approximately 570 for DPA1; 450 to 480 for DPB1. To predict cytomegalovirus infection status, the study combined high-throughput TCR immunosequencing, statistical association of individual TCRs with disease status, and machine learning. Along with the approximately 650-subject first cohort, a separate validation cohort of over a hundred different subjects was used. Rather than using new phenotypic data, the later analysis identified candidate immune exposures from TCR beta sequences and from how often those sequences occurred across donors. HLA typing included class I and class II loci at four-digit resolution. About 300 gigabases of sequencing data and tens of millions of unique TCR sequences were included in an early release covering roughly 600 HLA-typed donors. The T cell repertoires of several hundred subjects were profiled by immunosequencing and related to cytomegalovirus serostatus. Genome-wide SNP genotypes for about three fifths of the 666 donors were used in a later genetic analysis, which treated that subset as a discovery cohort. Among a few hundred genotyped donors of the cohort, an average of about 240,000 unique TCR beta nucleotide sequences were sequenced per donor, roughly a sixth of them non-productive. A later analysis re-analyzed previously published TCR beta repertoires from 666 donors and added high-resolution HLA genotyping to study TCR occurrence patterns. The study was designed to test whether signatures of past pathogen exposure could be identified by cataloging public T cell receptors. All discovery cohort repertoires had been generated using a single sequencing platform. Because of strong linkage in the cohort, roughly five DR-DQ haplotypes were treated as single units for association and clustering. To decide whether each TCR beta V gene segment behaved as functional or pseudogenic, an earlier analysis of several hundred of the donors relied on high-throughput TCR beta sequencing. Donor age, sex, ethnicity and CMV serostatus were compiled together with the repertoire data. Among the roughly 390 genotyped donors, 75% to 90% belonged to the genetic ancestry cluster associated with self-reported Caucasian donors. Points the paper makes about the study in general: Because HLA typing was unavailable for some donors at each locus, only the typed subset was used in association tests. For the cohort, immune exposure information was limited to CMV serostatus. In this cohort, only TCR beta chains were sequenced, and detectable features were limited by the absence of alpha or paired-chain data. In a later analysis, the rate of TCR association differed among HLA loci, with DRB1 alleles having the most associated TCRs and HLA-C alleles having the fewest. In a later analysis, most CMV-associated TCR beta chains were found to appear HLA-restricted, with HLA associations seemingly driven largely by CMV exposure. A later genetic analysis associated a missense DCLRE1C variant with V-gene and J-gene trimming of TCR beta chains, and an independent cohort replicated the association. When HLA alleles, especially DR and DQ, strongly co-occurred, TCR associations were difficult to assign to individual alleles. In a later analysis, several top co-occurrence clusters were reported to appear linked to parvovirus B19, influenza, CMV and Epstein-Barr virus. An earlier analysis of approximately 540 of the donors showed that most TCR beta V segments appeared in productive rearrangements either about 87% or about 30% of the time, which broadly matched IMGT annotations. According to the authors, the approach could potentially be generalized to other disease states and immunological phenotypes. At a false discovery rate of 0.05, a later analysis linked 15,000 to 20,000 TCR beta sequences to specific HLA alleles. The classifier was reported to diagnose cytomegalovirus status with high specificity and sensitivity in both the original and validation cohorts. Sequencing depth was assumed to be roughly uniform across donors in the presence/absence analyses, though that assumption may not hold. Linkage disequilibrium might explain the correlated functional status among segregating V segments, but an unknown experimental factor could not be excluded. A total of roughly 160 TCR beta chains were listed by the study as associated with cytomegalovirus. The sequencing pipeline was judged likely to have produced a cluster of highly shared sequence variants as a technical artifact. The earlier analysis of about 600 of the donors excluded roughly 17 rarely observed V segments, including chromosome 9 orphons, because counts were too low. A later analysis found that HLA-associated TCR beta chains were more clonally expanded and had lower generation probabilities than equally common non-associated chains. A further reported finding was that TCR beta sequences accurately predicted the HLA-A and HLA-B alleles for most subjects in the first cohort. In a later genetic analysis, fewer N-insertions in productive TCRs were reported among donors in an Asian-associated ancestry cluster than the roughly 670-donor mean. A few of the identified cytomegalovirus-associated TCR beta chains were confirmed in vitro to be specific for cytomegalovirus antigens. Across donors, most TCR sequences were observed very rarely, whereas some public TCRs were present in many individuals. Because the 87-base-pair reads could not distinguish some IMGT-functional V segments, including TRBV6-2 and TRBV6-3, those segments were excluded.

Library preparation was by the immunoSEQ multiplex PCR assay. The multiplex PCR relied on a mix of 60 forward primers for TCR Vbeta segments and 13 reverse primers for TCR Jbeta segments. The CDR3 region of rearranged TCR beta genes was amplified from genomic DNA with a multiplex PCR assay. The amplified TCR beta libraries were sequenced on the Illumina HiSeq System as 87-base-pair reads. Per the authors' processing: A later analysis tallied roughly 80 million unique TCR beta chains across the 666 repertoires, and around 9.9 million of those chains were shared by two or more donors. Raw reads were error-corrected and collapsed into unique sequences by a nearest-neighbor algorithm in which closely related sequences were merged to remove PCR and sequencing errors. To assign V, D and J gene segments, CDR3 sequences were aligned to IMGT reference sequences. For a sequence to be retained, a match of at least six nucleotides to both a V gene segment and a J gene segment was required. Rearrangements were called productive when the CDR3 lacked stop codons and stayed in frame with V and J; all others were non-productive. CDR3 was defined by IMGT convention, running from the second conserved V-encoded cysteine to the conserved J-encoded phenylalanine. Sequences without an unambiguous match to a single V gene segment were excluded from the earlier analysis of several hundred of the donors. An earlier analysis of 587 of the donors called V segments functional above 56.7% productive rearrangements and segregating when the between-donor standard deviation exceeded 5%. A statistical classification framework was built to diagnose cytomegalovirus status from the catalog of TCR beta chain sequences. In a later analysis, V and J genes were assigned by comparing TCR nucleotide sequences against IMGT/GENE-DB human TR gene sequences. The TCRdist pipeline was used in a later analysis to assign CDR3 sequences and most-parsimonious VDJ recombination scenarios. In a later analysis, each TCR beta chain was defined by its CDR3 amino acid sequence together with its V-gene family, and reads lacking a unique V-gene family were excluded. To address suspected cross-contamination and a sequencing artifact, a later analysis removed around 590 highly shared, low-generation-probability nucleotide sequences. In a later analysis, a clonal expansion index for each public chain was calculated from normalized within-repertoire ranks of inferred template counts. In a later analysis, generation probabilities were computed with a VDJ recombination model fitted to out-of-frame rearrangements, and the resulting probabilities were checked against IGoR. Hypergeometric tests were used in a later analysis to score TCR-TCR, TCR-HLA and TCR-CMV co-occurrence, with a repertoire-size bias correction applied to the TCR pairs. A later analysis estimated false discovery rates by permuting HLA or CMV assignments 20 times. In a later analysis, co-occurring TCRs were grouped using DBSCAN, and TCRdist sequence similarity was added for clustering within HLA-allele-positive subsets. Repertoires with fewer than 30,000 or more than 120,000 public chains, plus five repertoires with anomalous nucleotide sharing, were excluded from co-occurrence clustering. TCRdb holds this immuneACCESS table with in-frame rearrangements only. Some clones are missing; in checked studies, unresolved V genes explain under half, and the rest has no known cause. That table furnishes V, J and clone size, whereas the DNA furnished D and trimming. Present in this sample are over 80,000 clones, roughly 67% of which were seen just once. Together, the top ten hold around 5.6% of the sample.

The cohort was made up of 500 to 800 healthy bone marrow donors. All cohort members were sampled while nominally healthy, although unrecorded immune exposures were likely present. The donor was CMV seropositive and belonged to the group of over 250 seropositive cohort members. Each donor provided a peripheral blood sample, and peripheral blood mononuclear cells were used for TCR beta sequencing. The Qiagen DNeasy Blood Extraction Kit was used to extract genomic DNA from the blood cell samples. Source material: PBMCs. This TCR came from a boy aged 5 to 17 in good health and CMV-seropositive. The rearranged chain carries TRBV9 and TRBJ2-2, with TRBD1 identical over 9 junction bases. The nucleotide sequence reads as follows: TGTGCCAGCAGCGTGGGACAGGGTAACACCGGGGAGCTGTTTTTT. Translation gives CASSVGQGNTGELFF.